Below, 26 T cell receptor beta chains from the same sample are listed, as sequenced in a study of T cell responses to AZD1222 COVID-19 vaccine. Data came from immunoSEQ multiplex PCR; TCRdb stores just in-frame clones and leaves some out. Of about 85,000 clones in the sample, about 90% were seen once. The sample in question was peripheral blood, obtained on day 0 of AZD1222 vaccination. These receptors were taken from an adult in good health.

Written as DNA, the CDR3 is TGTGCCAGCAGCCAATCGGGGGGGAACAATGAGCAGTTCTTC. Its translation: CASSQSGGNNEQFF. The chain has TRBV7-3 and TRBJ2-1, with 8 bases that match TRBD2. CDR1 and CDR2 from the germline V gene are SGHTA and FQGTGA. With V trimmed by 5 bases and J by 5 bases, 5 bases remained unmatched. The CDR3 is 14 amino acids. Using reference TRBV7-3 and TRBJ2-1 for the parts outside the CDR3, the full variable domain is GAGVSQTPSNKVTEKGKYVELRCDPISGHTALYWYRQSLGQGPEFLIYFQGTGAADDSGLPNDRFFAVRPEGSVSTLKIQRTERGDSAVYLCASSQSGGNNEQFFGPGTRLTVL.

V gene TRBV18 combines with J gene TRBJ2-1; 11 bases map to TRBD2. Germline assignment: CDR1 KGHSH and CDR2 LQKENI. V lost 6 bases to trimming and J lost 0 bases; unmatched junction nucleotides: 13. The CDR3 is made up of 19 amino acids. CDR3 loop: CASSEARTSGFSSYNEQFF. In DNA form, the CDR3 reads TGTGCCAGCTCCGAGGCCCGGACTAGCGGGTTCAGCTCCTACAATGAGCAGTTCTTC.

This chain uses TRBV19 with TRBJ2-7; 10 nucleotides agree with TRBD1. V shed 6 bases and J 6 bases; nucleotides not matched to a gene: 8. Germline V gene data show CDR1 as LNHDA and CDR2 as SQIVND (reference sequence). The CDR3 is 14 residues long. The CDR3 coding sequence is TGTGCCAGTAGCCAGACAGGGGGCGGGGGCGAGCAGTACTTC. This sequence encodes CASSQTGGGGEQYF.

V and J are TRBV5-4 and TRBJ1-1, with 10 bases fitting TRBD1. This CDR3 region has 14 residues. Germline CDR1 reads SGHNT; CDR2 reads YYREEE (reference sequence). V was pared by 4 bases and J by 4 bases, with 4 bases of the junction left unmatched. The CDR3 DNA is TGTGCCAGCAGCCGGGGACAGGGGCCCACTGAAGCTTTCTTT. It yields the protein CASSRGQGPTEAFF.

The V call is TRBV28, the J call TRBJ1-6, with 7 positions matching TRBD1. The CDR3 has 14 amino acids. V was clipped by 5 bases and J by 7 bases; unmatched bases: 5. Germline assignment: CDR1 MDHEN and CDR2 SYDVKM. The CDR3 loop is CASSKTGSNSPLHF. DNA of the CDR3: TGTGCCAGCAGTAAGACAGGGTCGAATTCACCCCTCCACTTT.

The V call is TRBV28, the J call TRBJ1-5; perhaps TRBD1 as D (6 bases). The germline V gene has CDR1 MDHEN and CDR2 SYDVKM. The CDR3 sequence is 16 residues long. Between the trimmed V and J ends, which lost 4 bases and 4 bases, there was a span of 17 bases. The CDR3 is CASSWGAVADNQPQHF. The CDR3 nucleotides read TGTGCCAGCAGTTGGGGGGCGGTGGCAGATAATCAGCCCCAGCATTTT.

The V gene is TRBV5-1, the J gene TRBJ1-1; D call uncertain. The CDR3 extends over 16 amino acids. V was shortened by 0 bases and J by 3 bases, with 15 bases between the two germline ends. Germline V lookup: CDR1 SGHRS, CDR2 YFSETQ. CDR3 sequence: CASSLAPLIPHTEAFF. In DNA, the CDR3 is TGCGCCAGCAGCTTGGCCCCGCTTATCCCCCACACTGAAGCTTTCTTT.

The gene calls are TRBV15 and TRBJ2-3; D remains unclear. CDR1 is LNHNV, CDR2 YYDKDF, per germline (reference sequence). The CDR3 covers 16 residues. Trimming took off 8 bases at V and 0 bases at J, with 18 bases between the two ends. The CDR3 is CATRRAPPFSTDTQYF. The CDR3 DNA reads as TGTGCCACCCGTCGGGCTCCTCCATTTAGCACAGATACGCAGTATTTT.

CDR3 loop: CSVGLTYEQYF. In nucleotides, the CDR3 is TGCAGCGTTGGACTGACCTACGAGCAGTACTTC. The chain has TRBV29-1 and TRBJ2-7; D ambiguous. CDR1 is SQVTM and CDR2 is ANQGSEA in the germline V gene. Trimming removed 4 bases at V and 2 bases at J, with 6 bases between. CDR3 length equals 11 residues.

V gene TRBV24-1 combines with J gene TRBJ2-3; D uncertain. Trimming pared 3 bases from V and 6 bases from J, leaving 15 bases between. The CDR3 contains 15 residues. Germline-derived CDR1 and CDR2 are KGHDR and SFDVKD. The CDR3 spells CATSDARALGDTQYF. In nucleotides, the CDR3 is TGTGCCACCAGTGATGCCCGGGCGCTTGGGGATACGCAGTATTTT.

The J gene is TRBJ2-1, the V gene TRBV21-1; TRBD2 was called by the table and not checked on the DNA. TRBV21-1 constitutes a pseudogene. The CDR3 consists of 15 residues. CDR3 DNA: TGTGCCAGCAGCAAAGTTTCTAGCGGGAGCGATGAGCAGTTCTTC. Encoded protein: CASSKVSSGSDEQFF.

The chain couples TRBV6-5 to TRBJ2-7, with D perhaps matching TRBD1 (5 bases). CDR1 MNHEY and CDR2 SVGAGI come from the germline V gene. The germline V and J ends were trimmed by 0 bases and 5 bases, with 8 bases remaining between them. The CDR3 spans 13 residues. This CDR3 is CASSYSEGDEQYF. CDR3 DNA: TGTGCCAGCAGTTACTCGGAAGGGGACGAGCAGTACTTC.

CDR3 bases: TGTGCCAGCAGCCCTACCACCGGGACAGCGAACACCGGGGAGCTGTTTTTT. Its translation: CASSPTTGTANTGELFF. The chain combines TRBV7-9 with TRBJ2-2; 7 bases align to TRBD1. CDR1 is SEHNR and CDR2 is FQNEAQ in the germline V gene (reference sequence). Unmatched junction bases numbered 9, after V lost 5 bases and J lost 0 bases. The CDR3 loop spans 17 amino acids.

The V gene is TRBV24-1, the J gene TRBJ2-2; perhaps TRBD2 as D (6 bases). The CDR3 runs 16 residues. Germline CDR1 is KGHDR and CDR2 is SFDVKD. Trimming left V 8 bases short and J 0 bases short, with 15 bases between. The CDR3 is CATTGGPAANTGELFF. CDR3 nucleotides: TGTGCCACCACCGGGGGTCCAGCGGCGAACACCGGGGAGCTGTTTTTT.

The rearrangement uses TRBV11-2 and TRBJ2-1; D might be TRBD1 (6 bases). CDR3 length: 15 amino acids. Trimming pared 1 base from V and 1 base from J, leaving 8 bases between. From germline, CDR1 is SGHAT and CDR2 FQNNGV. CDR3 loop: CASSLVRGSYNEQFF. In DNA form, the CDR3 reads TGTGCCAGCAGCTTAGTCAGGGGTTCCTACAATGAGCAGTTCTTC.

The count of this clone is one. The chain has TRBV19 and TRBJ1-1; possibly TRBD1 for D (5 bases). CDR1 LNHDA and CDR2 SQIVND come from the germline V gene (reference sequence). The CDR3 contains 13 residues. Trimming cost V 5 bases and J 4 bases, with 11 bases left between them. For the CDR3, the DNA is TGTGCCAGTAGTCTAGGGGCGGGCACTGAAGCTTTCTTT. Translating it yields CASSLGAGTEAFF.

The CDR3 spells CASSLRFSNQPQHF. The CDR3 nucleotides are TGTGCCAGCAGCCTTCGCTTTAGCAATCAGCCCCAGCATTTT. This sequence joins TRBV5-8 and TRBJ1-5; unclear D gene. This CDR3 is 14 amino acids long. Germline V CDR1 and CDR2: SGHTS, YDEGEE. V lost 4 bases to trimming and J lost 0 bases, with 8 bases between them. Full variable domain (outside the CDR3, taken from reference TRBV5-8 and TRBJ1-5): EAGVTQSPTHLIKTRGQQATLRCSPISGHTSVYWYQQALGLGLQFLLWYDEGEERNRGNFPPRFSGRQFPNYSSELNVNALELEDSALYLCASSLRFSNQPQHFGDGTRLSIL.

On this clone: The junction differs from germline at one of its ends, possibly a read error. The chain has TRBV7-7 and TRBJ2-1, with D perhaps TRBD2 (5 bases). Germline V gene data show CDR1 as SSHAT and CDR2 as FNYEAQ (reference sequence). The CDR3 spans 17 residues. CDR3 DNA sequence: TGTGCTAGCAGCTTGGCCGAACGGACTCCTCGGGGCAATGAGCAGTTCTTC. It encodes CASSLAERTPRGNEQFF.

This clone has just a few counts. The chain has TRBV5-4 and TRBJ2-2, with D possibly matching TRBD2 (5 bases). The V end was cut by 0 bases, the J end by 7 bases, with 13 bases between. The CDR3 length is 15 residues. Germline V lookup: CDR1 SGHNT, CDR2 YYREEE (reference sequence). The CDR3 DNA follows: TGTGCCAGCAGCTTGGTGGCCTCCCGGGGCGGGGAGCTGTTTTTT. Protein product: CASSLVASRGGELFF.

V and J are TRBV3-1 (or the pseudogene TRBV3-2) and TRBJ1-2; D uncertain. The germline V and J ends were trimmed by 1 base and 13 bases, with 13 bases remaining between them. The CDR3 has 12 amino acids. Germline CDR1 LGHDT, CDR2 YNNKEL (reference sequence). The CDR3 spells CASSQGRAATTF. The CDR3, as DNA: TGTGCCAGCAGCCAAGGCAGAGCAGCTACCACCTTC.

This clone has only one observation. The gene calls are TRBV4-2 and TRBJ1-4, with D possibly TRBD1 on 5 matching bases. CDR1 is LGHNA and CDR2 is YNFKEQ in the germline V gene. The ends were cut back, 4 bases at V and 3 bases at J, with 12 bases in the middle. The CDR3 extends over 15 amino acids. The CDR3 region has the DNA TGTGCCAGCAGCCCCCAGACAGTGGCTAATGAAAAACTGTTTTTT. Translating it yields CASSPQTVANEKLFF.

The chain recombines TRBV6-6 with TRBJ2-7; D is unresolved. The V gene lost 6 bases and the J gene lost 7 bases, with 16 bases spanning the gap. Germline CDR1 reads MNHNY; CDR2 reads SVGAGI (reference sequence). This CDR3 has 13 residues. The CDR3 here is CASRLETLVEQYF. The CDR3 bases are TGTGCCAGCAGACTCGAGACCCTTGTTGAGCAGTACTTC.

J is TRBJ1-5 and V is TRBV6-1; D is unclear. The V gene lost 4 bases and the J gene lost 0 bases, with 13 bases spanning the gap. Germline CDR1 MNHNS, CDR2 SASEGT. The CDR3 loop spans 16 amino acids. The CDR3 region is CASSGPGTYSNQPQHF. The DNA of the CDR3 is TGTGCCAGCAGTGGGCCAGGAACATATAGCAATCAGCCCCAGCATTTT.

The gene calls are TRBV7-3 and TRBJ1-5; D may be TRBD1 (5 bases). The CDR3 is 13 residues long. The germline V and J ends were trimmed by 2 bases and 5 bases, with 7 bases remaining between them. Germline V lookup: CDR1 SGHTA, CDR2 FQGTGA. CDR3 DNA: TGTGCCAGCAGCTTAGACAGAGATCAGCCCCAGCATTTT. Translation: CASSLDRDQPQHF.

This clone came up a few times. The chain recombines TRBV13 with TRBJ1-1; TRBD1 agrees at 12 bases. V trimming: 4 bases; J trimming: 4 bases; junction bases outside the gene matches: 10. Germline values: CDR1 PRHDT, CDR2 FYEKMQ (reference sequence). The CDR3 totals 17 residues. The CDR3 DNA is TGTGCCAGCAGCTCCCCCCGGGACAGGGGGCTCATCACTGAAGCTTTCTTT. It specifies CASSSPRDRGLITEAFF.

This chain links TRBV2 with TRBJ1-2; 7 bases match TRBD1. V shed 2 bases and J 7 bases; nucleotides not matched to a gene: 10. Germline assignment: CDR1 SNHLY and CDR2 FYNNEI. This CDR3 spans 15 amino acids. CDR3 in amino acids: CASSERWQGVGGYTF. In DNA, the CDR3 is TGTGCCAGCAGTGAAAGGTGGCAGGGGGTAGGTGGCTACACCTTC.